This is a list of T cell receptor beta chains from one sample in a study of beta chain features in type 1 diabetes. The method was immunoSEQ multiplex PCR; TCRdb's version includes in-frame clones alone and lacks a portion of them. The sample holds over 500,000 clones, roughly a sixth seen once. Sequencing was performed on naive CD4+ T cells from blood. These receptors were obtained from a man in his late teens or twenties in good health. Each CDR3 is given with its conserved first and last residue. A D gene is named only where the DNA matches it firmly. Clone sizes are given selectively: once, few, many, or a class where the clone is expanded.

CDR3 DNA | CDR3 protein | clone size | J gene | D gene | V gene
TGTGCCAGCAGTTACTCGTCCAAACTGTTTTTT | CASSYSSKLFF | few | TRBJ2-2 | NA | TRBV10-3
TGTGCCAGCAGCTTGGGACAGGTGGGCTATGGCTACACCTTC | CASSLGQVGYGYTF | few | TRBJ1-2 | NA | TRBV5-4
TGTGCCAGCAGCCCCCCGGGACAGCGAACCGAGCAGTACTTC | CASSPPGQRTEQYF | few | TRBJ2-7 | TRBD1 | TRBV14
TGTGCCAGCAGCTTAACTGAAGCGCGGGGCTACACCTTC | CASSLTEARGYTF | few | TRBJ1-2 | NA | TRBV7-2
TGTGCCAGCAGCCCGTGGTTGGGCAGAGATCAGCCCCAGCATTTT | CASSPWLGRDQPQHF | NA | TRBJ1-5 | NA | TRBV7-2
TGCAGTGCTGGGGGCCCCGTCCTGACTTTC | CSAGGPVLTF | NA | TRBJ2-6 | NA | TRBV20-1
TGTGCCAGCAGCCCCTTAGCGATCAGCTCCTACAATGAGCAGTTCTTC | CASSPLAISSYNEQFF | NA | TRBJ2-1 | NA | TRBV4-2
TGCGCCAGCAGCCAAGAGACAGGGTGGGAGCAGTTCTTC | CASSQETGWEQFF | NA | TRBJ2-1 | TRBD1 | TRBV4-3
TGTGCCAGCAGCCCCGGAAAGTTTGACACCGGGGAGCTGTTTTTT | CASSPGKFDTGELFF | NA | TRBJ2-2 | NA | TRBV28
TGTGCCAGCAGTGAACGCCAGGGGGCCAGGAATGAGCAGTTCTTC | CASSERQGARNEQFF | few | TRBJ2-1 | TRBD1 | TRBV6-1
TGCGCCAGCAGCCAATTTGGGACTCCGGCCCCCGGCTCCGGGGCCTACAATGAGCAGTTCTTC | CASSQFGTPAPGSGAYNEQFF | NA | TRBJ2-1 | NA | TRBV4-1
TGTGCCAGCAGCGTAGAAAGAAGGGGCAGGGTGTACTTC | CASSVERRGRVYF | NA | TRBJ2-5 | NA | TRBV9
TGTGCCAGCAGCTTACAGGAAGGACTAGCGGGAGCCAATGAGCAGTTCTTC | CASSLQEGLAGANEQFF | NA | TRBJ2-1 | TRBD2 | TRBV7-3
TGTGCCAGCAGCGCCCCCGGCGGCTACACCTTC | CASSAPGGYTF | NA | TRBJ1-2 | NA | TRBV9
TGCGCCAGCAGCTTGGGGGCACAGGGTTACTATGGCTACACCTTC | CASSLGAQGYYGYTF | few | TRBJ1-2 | NA | TRBV5-1
TGTGCCAGCAGTCCCCCGGGGGGGCGCAATCAGCCCCAGCATTTT | CASSPPGGRNQPQHF | NA | TRBJ1-5 | NA | TRBV28
TGTGCCAGCAGCTTGTTCGGGAGGGCCGGAGATACGCAGTATTTT | CASSLFGRAGDTQYF | few | TRBJ2-3 | TRBD2 | TRBV5-4
TGTGCCAGCAGCCCCGCGACAGGGAGGAGTGGCTACACCTTC | CASSPATGRSGYTF | few | TRBJ1-2 | TRBD1 | TRBV5-6
TGTGCCAGCAGTGGGACAGTTCGATTCTCCTACGAGCAGTACTTC | CASSGTVRFSYEQYF | few | TRBJ2-7 | TRBD1 | TRBV28
TGTGCCAGCAGCACCCGGACAGGGATGGATGAAGCTTTCTTT | CASSTRTGMDEAFF | NA | TRBJ1-1 | TRBD1 | TRBV5-4
TGTGCCAGCAGCCAAGATACTACAGGGGGAAGGACTGAAGCTTTCTTT | CASSQDTTGGRTEAFF | NA | TRBJ1-1 | TRBD1 | TRBV4-2
TGTGCCAGCTCACCACTAATGGTAGGGGACAATCAGCCCCAGCATTTT | CASSPLMVGDNQPQHF | NA | TRBJ1-5 | NA | TRBV18
TGTGCCAGCAGCCCCCTTGGCAGGGCGGTGAACACTGAAGCTTTCTTT | CASSPLGRAVNTEAFF | NA | TRBJ1-1 | NA | TRBV14
TGTGCCAGCAGCCCCGGGAGCCAGTACCAAGAGACCCAGTACTTC | CASSPGSQYQETQYF | NA | TRBJ2-5 | NA | TRBV6-6
TGTGCCACCAGCAAAGGACTAGCGGGGACATCAGATACGCAGTATTTT | CATSKGLAGTSDTQYF | NA | TRBJ2-3 | TRBD2 | TRBV15
TGTGCCAGCAGCGCATCTAGGGGTACCTACAATGAGCAGTTCTTC | CASSASRGTYNEQFF | few | TRBJ2-1 | NA | TRBV7-2
TGTGCCAGCTCACCACGGACAGGACAGGCGACCATTAAGTTCCACAATGAGCAGTTCTTC | CASSPRTGQATIKFHNEQFF | few | TRBJ2-1 | TRBD1 | TRBV18
TGTGCCAGCAGAGGGTGGGGACAGGGTCAGGAGCCCCAGCATTTT | CASRGWGQGQEPQHF | NA | TRBJ1-5 | TRBD1 | TRBV2
TGTGCCAGCAGCTTCGGGGGGCTCAACACTGAAGCTTTCTTT | CASSFGGLNTEAFF | NA | TRBJ1-1 | NA | TRBV7-9
TGTGCCAGCAGCTTGGACAGGGAAAACGAGCAGTACTTC | CASSLDRENEQYF | NA | TRBJ2-7 | TRBD1 | TRBV7-3
TGTGCCAGCAGTGATCAGCTAGTCTATGGCTACACCTTC | CASSDQLVYGYTF | few | TRBJ1-2 | NA | TRBV2
TGTGCCAGCAGCTTAGGATGGGACAGAGCATCTGAAGCTTTCTTT | CASSLGWDRASEAFF | NA | TRBJ1-1 | TRBD1 | TRBV7-9
TGTGCCTTAGGACAGGGTTCCTACGAGCAGTACTTC | CALGQGSYEQYF | NA | TRBJ2-7 | TRBD1 | TRBV30
TGTGCCAGCAGCTGGGGAGGACAGACTCGGGAGACCCAGTACTTC | CASSWGGQTRETQYF | NA | TRBJ2-5 | NA | TRBV5-8
TGTGCCACCGCCTTGGGAGCGGGAGCGGGAACCGGGGAGCTGTTTTTT | CATALGAGAGTGELFF | NA | TRBJ2-2 | TRBD2 | TRBV28
TGTGCCAGCAGCACGCGGACAGGGGCCTACGAGCAGTACTTC | CASSTRTGAYEQYF | few | TRBJ2-7 | TRBD1 | TRBV7-2
TGTGCCAGCTCACCACACCCGAGGTACGAGCAGTACTTC | CASSPHPRYEQYF | few | TRBJ2-7 | NA | TRBV18
TGTGCCAGCAGCGTAGAACTTACCGGGGAGCTGTTTTTT | CASSVELTGELFF | few | TRBJ2-2 | NA | TRBV9